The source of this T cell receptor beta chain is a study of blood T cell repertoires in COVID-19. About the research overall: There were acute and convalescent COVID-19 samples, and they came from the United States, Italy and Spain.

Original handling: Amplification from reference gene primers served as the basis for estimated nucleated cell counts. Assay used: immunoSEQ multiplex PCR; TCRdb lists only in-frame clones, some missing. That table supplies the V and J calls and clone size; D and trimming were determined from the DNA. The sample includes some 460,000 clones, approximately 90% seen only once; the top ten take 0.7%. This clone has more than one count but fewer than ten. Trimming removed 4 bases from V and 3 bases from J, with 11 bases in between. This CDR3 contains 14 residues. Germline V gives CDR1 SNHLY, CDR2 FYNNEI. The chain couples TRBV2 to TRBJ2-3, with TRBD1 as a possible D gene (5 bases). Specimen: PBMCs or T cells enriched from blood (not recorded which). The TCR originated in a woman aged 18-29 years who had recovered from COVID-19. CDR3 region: CASSGKGWTDTQYF. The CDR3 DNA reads TGTGCCAGCAGTGGGAAGGGGTGGACAGATACGCAGTATTTT.